There are a few counts of the clone carrying this TCR beta chain. This entry comes from a study of identical twins. Healthy Caucasians supplied all donations. Unique molecular identifiers were in the cDNA, with template-switch universal primer binding. In TCRdb, the 5' RACE reads were re-called with MiXCR into one record per CDR3 protein. The sample yields 400,000 or so distinct CDR3 sequences, roughly 9% seen once. Trimming at V came to 3 bases and at J to 4 bases, leaving 2 bases not matched to a gene. The V gene's germline CDR1 is LNHDA and CDR2 SQIVND (reference sequence). The CDR3 is made up of 14 amino acids.

The V gene is TRBV19, the J gene TRBJ1-3, with 8 bases lining up with TRBD1. The specimen sequenced was naive T cells sorted from blood. This clonotype was obtained from a woman aged 45 to 65 in good health. The CDR3 sequence: CASSIDRGGNTIYF. The CDR3 nucleotides read TGTGCCAGTAGTATCGACAGGGGAGGAAACACCATATATTTT. The full variable domain, rest sourced from reference TRBV19 and TRBJ1-3, is DGGITQSPKYLFRKEGQNVTLSCEQNLNHDAMYWYRQDPGQGLRLIYYSQIVNDFQKGDIAEGYSVSREKKESFPLTVTSAQKNPTAFYLCASSIDRGGNTIYFGEGSWLTVV.